This entry concerns a single T cell receptor beta chain. Its antigen remains unidentified. This entry comes from a study of memory B cells and T cells in multiple sclerosis. Study observations and caveats: Clone-set sizes differed between compartments, so shared clonotype counts needed normalization.

Profiling relied on immunoSEQ multiplex PCR, and the TCRdb table lists in-frame clones only, not all of them. The sample has approximately 7,800 clones, around 60% seen once. Germline-derived CDR1 and CDR2 are SGDLS and YYNGEE. This CDR3 has 12 amino acids. Material: memory (CD45RO+) CD8+ T cells from blood. V gene TRBV9 combines with J gene TRBJ2-5; perhaps TRBD2 as D (5 bases). The assigned J gene may be wrong: the sequence end matches TRBJ2-7 better. The TCR sequence derives from a human donor with multiple sclerosis. The CDR3 DNA follows: TGTGCCAGCAGCTTGAGGGCAGGCGAGCAGTACTTC. Protein product: CASSLRAGEQYF.